This passage covers 27 T cell receptor beta chains from one sample sequenced in a study of blood T cell repertoires in COVID-19. Profiled with immunoSEQ multiplex PCR; TCRdb holds only in-frame clones, not every one. The sample has about 74,000 clones, just over 85% seen once. The specimen sequenced was peripheral blood. These receptors were taken from a woman aged 80 or over with active or convalescent COVID-19.

Only one count was recorded for this clone. V and J are TRBV3-1 (or the pseudogene TRBV3-2) and TRBJ1-1, with unresolved D. The germline V and J ends were trimmed by 3 bases and 4 bases, with 15 bases remaining between them. This CDR3 region has 15 residues. Germline V CDR1 and CDR2: LGHDT, YNNKEL (reference sequence). The CDR3 reads CASSHGVLAGTEAFF. DNA of the CDR3: TGTGCCAGCAGCCATGGGGTCCTAGCAGGCACTGAAGCTTTCTTT.

The chain has TRBV7-2 and TRBJ2-1; D ambiguous. The V and J ends lost 5 bases and 9 bases respectively, with 8 bases between them. Germline V gives CDR1 SGHTA, CDR2 FQGNSA. This CDR3 spans 11 amino acids. The CDR3 reads CASSLLREQFF. The CDR3 region has the DNA TGTGCCAGCAGCCTCCTTCGTGAGCAGTTCTTC.

This clone showed up just once. The chain uses TRBV9 and TRBJ1-5, with D maybe TRBD1 (5 bases). From germline, CDR1 is SGDLS and CDR2 YYNGEE. V lost 4 bases to trimming and J lost 3 bases, with 8 bases between them. There are 13 residues in the CDR3. CDR3 sequence: CASSSGINQPQHF. CDR3 nucleotides: TGTGCCAGCAGCTCAGGGATCAATCAGCCCCAGCATTTT.

V and J are TRBV7-9 and TRBJ2-7, with D possibly TRBD2 on 6 matching bases. Germline V gene sequence: CDR1 SEHNR, CDR2 FQNEAQ (reference sequence). The CDR3 has 14 amino acids. V shed 4 bases and J shed 0 bases, with 10 bases lying between them. The CDR3 coding sequence is TGTGCCAGCAGCTATAGCGGAAGCTCCTACGAGCAGTACTTC. Its translation: CASSYSGSSYEQYF.

This chain connects TRBV7-9 to TRBJ2-2, with 12 bases aligning to TRBD1. CDR1 is SEHNR and CDR2 is FQNEAQ in the germline V gene (reference sequence). With V trimmed by 1 base and J by 4 bases, 1 base remained unmatched. The CDR3 is 16 residues long. For the CDR3, the DNA is TGTGCCAGCAGCTTAGTGGGACAGGGGGCCACCGGGGAGCTGTTTTTT. Residues: CASSLVGQGATGELFF.

V usage is TRBV10-2 and J usage is TRBJ1-1; tentatively, D is TRBD1 (6 bases). Germline V gives CDR1 WSHSY, CDR2 SAAADI. The CDR3 sequence is 18 residues long. V was pared by 6 bases and J by 0 bases, with 23 bases between. This CDR3 reads CASRRRLPFDRMNTEAFF. The CDR3 bases are TGCGCCAGCAGGCGACGGCTCCCCTTCGACAGGATGAACACTGAAGCTTTCTTT.

The J gene is TRBJ1-2, the V gene TRBV6-5; D not certain. CDR3 size: 15 residues. Trimming removed 0 bases at V and 3 bases at J, with 11 bases between. Germline CDR1 and CDR2: MNHEY and SVGAGI. The CDR3 DNA follows: TGTGCCAGCAGTTACTCTTGGTGGAGACACTATGGCTACACCTTC. It is translated as CASSYSWWRHYGYTF.

V gene TRBV6-5 combines with J gene TRBJ1-4; D is unclear. V lost 6 bases, J lost 8 bases, and 13 bases lay in between. The CDR3 runs 13 residues. The germline V gene encodes CDR1 MNHEY and CDR2 SVGAGI. As DNA, the CDR3 is TGTGCCAGCAGGCTACAAGAGGGAGAAAAACTGTTTTTT. This sequence encodes CASRLQEGEKLFF.

The chain is built from TRBV9 and TRBJ2-1, with 13 bases that match TRBD2. V shed 2 bases and J 4 bases; nucleotides not matched to a gene: 0. The germline CDR1 and CDR2 sequences are SGDLS and YYNGEE. The length of the CDR3 is 15 residues. The CDR3 is CASSVGLAGYNEQFF. CDR3 nucleotides: TGTGCCAGCAGCGTGGGACTAGCGGGATACAATGAGCAGTTCTTC.

V gene TRBV2 combines with J gene TRBJ1-1; 8 bases match TRBD1. Germline values: CDR1 SNHLY, CDR2 FYNNEI. V shed 4 bases, J shed 4 bases, and the junction held 2 bases outside the gene matches. The CDR3 length is 13 residues. The CDR3 bases are TGTGCCAGCAGTGCGGACAGGGCCACTGAAGCTTTCTTT. Its translation: CASSADRATEAFF.

The rearrangement links TRBV3-1 (or the pseudogene TRBV3-2) to TRBJ2-7; no firm D call. V lost 0 bases to trimming and J lost 7 bases, with 7 bases between them. CDR1 is LGHDT and CDR2 is YNNKEL in the germline V gene (reference sequence). The CDR3 is 12 amino acids. CDR3 residues: CASSQDEREQYF. DNA of the CDR3: TGTGCCAGCAGCCAAGATGAGAGGGAGCAGTACTTC.

This chain joins TRBV12-5 and TRBJ1-1, with D maybe TRBD1 (6 bases). Deletions cut 2 bases from V and 5 bases from J, with 12 bases between. The length of the CDR3 is 14 residues. Germline lookup yields CDR1 LGHNT and CDR2 FRNRAP. The CDR3 DNA reads TGTGCTAGTGGTTTGAGCCAGGGGAGTACTGAAGCTTTCTTT. This sequence encodes CASGLSQGSTEAFF.

This clone was observed once. The CDR3 spells CAISESSGLNIQYF. For the CDR3, the DNA is TGTGCCATCAGTGAGTCCTCGGGATTGAACATTCAGTACTTC. The rearrangement joins TRBV10-3 to TRBJ2-4, with a weak D call TRBD2 (5 bases). Trimming shortened V by 0 bases and J by 7 bases, and 10 bases separated the two germline ends. Germline assignment: CDR1 ENHRY and CDR2 SYGVKD. The CDR3 is made up of 14 amino acids.

The chain couples TRBV27 to TRBJ1-1; D call uncertain. Trimming removed 2 bases at V and 2 bases at J, with 9 bases between. The CDR3 runs 14 residues. Per germline, CDR1 MNHEY and CDR2 SMNVEV (reference sequence). The CDR3 loop is CASSLSVDNTEAFF. The CDR3 bases are TGTGCCAGCAGTTTAAGTGTAGATAACACTGAAGCTTTCTTT.

This clone occurred a few times. J is TRBJ1-1 and V is TRBV6-5, with TRBD1 identical over 9 bases. With 6 bases clipped from V and 6 bases from J, the junction kept 5 bases outside the gene matches. Germline CDR1 and CDR2: MNHEY and SVGAGI. The CDR3 consists of 13 residues. The CDR3 reads CASRLTGGSEAFF. CDR3 DNA: TGTGCCAGCAGACTAACAGGGGGCTCTGAAGCTTTCTTT.

The rearrangement joins TRBV4-1 to TRBJ2-3; 9 bases agree with TRBD1. V trimming: 4 bases; J trimming: 1 base; junction bases outside the gene matches: 3. This CDR3 comprises 15 residues. CDR1 and CDR2 from the germline V gene are MGHRA and YSYEKL. The DNA of the CDR3 is TGCGCCAGCAGCCCATGGACAGGGGGCACAGATACGCAGTATTTT. Translation gives CASSPWTGGTDTQYF.

The chain combines TRBV14 with TRBJ1-2; 7 nucleotides align to TRBD1. CDR1 and CDR2 from the germline V gene are SGHDN and FVKESK. This CDR3 is built from 16 residues. Unmatched junction bases numbered 6, after V lost 0 bases and J lost 2 bases. The CDR3 DNA follows: TGTGCCAGCAGCCAAGATCCAGGGGGTCTGAACTATGGCTACACCTTC. It encodes CASSQDPGGLNYGYTF.

The chain carries TRBV9 and TRBJ1-2; the match to TRBD1 covers 7 bases. The CDR3 consists of 16 residues. Germline trimming cut 0 bases from V and 2 bases from J; bases unmatched to any gene: 7. In germline, CDR1 is SGDLS, CDR2 YYNGEE. DNA of the CDR3: TGTGCCAGCAGCGTAGAAGGGGGCAGGGGAAACTATGGCTACACCTTC. Amino acid sequence: CASSVEGGRGNYGYTF. The complete variable domain, with remaining parts taken from reference TRBV9 and TRBJ1-2, reads DSGVTQTPKHLITATGQRVTLRCSPRSGDLSVYWYQQSLDQGLQFLIQYYNGEERAKGNILERFSAQQFPDLHSELNLSSLELGDSALYFCASSVEGGRGNYGYTFGSGTRLTVV.

This chain joins TRBV4-2 and TRBJ1-3, with D uncertain. The CDR3 has 16 residues. Looked up from germline, CDR1 is LGHNA and CDR2 is YNFKEQ. Trimming stripped 0 bases from V and 0 bases from J, with 9 bases between. The CDR3 nucleotides read TGTGCCAGCAGCCAAGATTGGAGGATCTCTGGAAACACCATATATTTT. Its protein product is CASSQDWRISGNTIYF.

The chain is built from TRBV5-1 and TRBJ1-1; TRBD1 is a possible D gene (5 bases). This CDR3 has 12 amino acids. V was clipped by 6 bases and J by 3 bases, with 9 bases between them. Germline V gene lookup returns CDR1 SGHRS and CDR2 YFSETQ. The CDR3 reads CASNWGDTEAFF. Here the CDR3 DNA reads TGCGCCAGCAATTGGGGGGACACTGAAGCTTTCTTT.

The V call is TRBV18, the J call TRBJ2-5; D is perhaps TRBD1 (6 bases). Germline CDR1 KGHSH, CDR2 LQKENI. This CDR3 spans 14 amino acids. Between the trimmed V and J ends, which lost 0 bases and 5 bases, there was a span of 10 bases. The CDR3 DNA sequence: TGTGCCAGCTCACCACCGGGGGCCGGGGAGACCCAGTACTTC. The encoded protein is CASSPPGAGETQYF.

The V and J genes are TRBV2 and TRBJ1-2; 8 bases line up with TRBD1. Germline-derived CDR1 and CDR2 are SNHLY and FYNNEI. The CDR3 runs 14 residues. The junction had 6 bases not matched to a gene; V was cut back by 7 bases and J by 2 bases. This chain's CDR3 is CASNLDRGNYGYTF. Written as DNA, the CDR3 is TGTGCCAGCAATCTTGACAGGGGCAACTATGGCTACACCTTC.

The chain recombines TRBV4-1 with TRBJ2-1; 8 bases map to TRBD2. This CDR3 has 16 residues. The germline V gene encodes CDR1 MGHRA and CDR2 YSYEKL. V gave up 0 bases and J gave up 10 bases; unmatched junction bases: 11. The CDR3 nucleotides read TGCGCCAGCAGCCAAGATATAACGGGAGGGGTCAAGGAGCAGTTCTTC. As protein: CASSQDITGGVKEQFF.

This chain links TRBV30 with TRBJ1-3, with D uncertain. The CDR3 is made up of 13 amino acids. Looked up from germline, CDR1 is GTSNPN and CDR2 is SVGIG (reference sequence). Trimming pared 2 bases from V and 1 base from J, leaving 6 bases between. The CDR3 loop is CAWSWRSGNTIYF. The CDR3 region has the DNA TGTGCCTGGAGTTGGAGGTCTGGAAACACCATATATTTT.

The chain carries TRBV6-6 and TRBJ2-7, with TRBD1 matching over 11 bases. V lost 0 bases, J lost 6 bases, and 4 bases stayed unmatched. The CDR3 spans 15 residues. Germline CDR1 reads MNHNY; CDR2 reads SVGAGI (reference sequence). The CDR3 DNA reads as TGTGCCAGCAGTTACTCATCCGGGACAGGGGGCGAGCAGTACTTC. Protein product: CASSYSSGTGGEQYF.

The rearrangement links TRBV18 to TRBJ1-5; tentatively, D is TRBD1 (6 bases). This CDR3 is 14 amino acids long. Germline V CDR1 and CDR2: KGHSH, LQKENI. V lost 3 bases, J lost 0 bases, and 6 bases lay in between. This CDR3 reads CASSPDSSNQPQHF. The DNA for the CDR3 is TGTGCCAGCTCACCGGACAGTAGCAATCAGCCCCAGCATTTT.

This chain links TRBV28 with TRBJ2-1; 7 nucleotides line up with TRBD1. Germline loops: CDR1 MDHEN, CDR2 SYDVKM. The J segment lost 2 bases and the V segment lost 2 bases, leaving 0 bases of the junction unmatched. The length of the CDR3 is 14 residues. CDR3 in amino acids: CASSLQGAYNEQFF. Written as DNA, the CDR3 is TGTGCCAGCAGTTTACAGGGGGCCTACAATGAGCAGTTCTTC.